The subject of this entry is one T cell receptor (beta chain). Study processing details: Estimation of nucleated cell counts was performed using reference gene primer amplification. The data were produced by immunoSEQ multiplex PCR, yet TCRdb's version contains in-frame clones alone and is incomplete. V and J calls and clone size follow that table, whereas D and trimming were derived from the DNA. The table lists about 220,000 clones, 82% of them singletons. This sample is part of a study of blood T cell repertoires in COVID-19. Overall study context: Material from acute and convalescent COVID-19 was sourced from the United States, Italy and Spain.

The CDR3 is 14 residues long. CDR1 MDHEN and CDR2 SYDVKM come from the germline V gene. The V end was cut by 6 bases, the J end by 6 bases, with 15 bases between. The receptor comes from a woman of 80 years or more with acute or convalescent COVID-19. The chain uses TRBV28 and TRBJ1-5; D may be TRBD1 (5 bases). Sequenced input: peripheral blood. The CDR3 nucleotides read TGTGCCAGCAGAAACGGGGGTGGGGGTCAGCCCCAGCATTTT. Protein product: CASRNGGGGQPQHF.